These 2 T cell receptor beta chains originate from one sample sequenced in a study of CXCR3-negative and CXCR3-positive naive CD8 T cells. Findings and limits, study-wide: More hydrophobic TRB CDR3s occurred in CXCR3-positive than in CXCR3-negative naive cells.

Researchers prepared the TRB cDNA libraries using 5' RACE with UMI labels. Each CDR3 protein gets one entry in TCRdb, which reprocessed the 5' RACE reads and gives no DNA. This table holds around 5,400 distinct CDR3 sequences. For these TCRs, the target antigens are not known. The sequencing input was naive CXCR3+ CD8+ T cells from blood. Subset in this sample: CD45RO-CCR7+CD27+CD95- naive CD8+ T cells expressing CXCR3 (TNR3+). The origin of the receptors is a human donor in good health. Some clones in this sample may be carry-over from other donors' samples.

The rearrangement joins TRBV5-1 to TRBJ1-1. Germline V gene sequence: CDR1 SGHRS, CDR2 YFSETQ. This CDR3 has 13 residues. CDR3 region: CASSLSEGTEAFF.

CDR3 region: CSVGPGQGMNTEAFF. V gene TRBV29-1 combines with J gene TRBJ1-1; checking the TCRdb D call of TRBD1 is not possible without DNA. Germline V gene lookup returns CDR1 SQVTM and CDR2 ANQGSEA. The CDR3 is made up of 15 amino acids.